Listed below are T cell receptor beta chains from one sample, sequenced in a study of STAT3 mutations in large granular lymphocyte leukemia. The table came from immunoSEQ multiplex PCR; TCRdb's copy has only in-frame clones and leaves some out. Among tens of thousands of clones listed, roughly 84% were seen once. What was sequenced was PBMCs. These TCRs come from a human donor with T large granular lymphocyte leukemia. Some clones in this sample may be carry-over from other donors' samples. The CDR3 runs from the conserved cysteine through the conserved F or W. A D gene is named only where the DNA matches it firmly. A row's size may be missing; if present it is once, few, many or a size class.

CDR3 protein,CDR3 DNA,J gene,V gene,clone size,D gene
CASSPRSGQGYGYTF,TGTGCCAGCAGCCCCCGCTCGGGACAGGGATATGGCTACACCTTC,TRBJ1-2,TRBV7-2,once,TRBD1
CASSFQRGGSYNEQFF,TGTGCCAGCAGCTTTCAGCGGGGGGGCTCCTACAATGAGCAGTTCTTC,TRBJ2-1,TRBV7-2,-,TRBD2
CASSLVGNTEAFF,TGTGCCAGCAGCTTAGTGGGTAACACTGAAGCTTTCTTT,TRBJ1-1,TRBV7-9,-,-
CASQQGRIETQYF,TGTGCCAGCCAACAGGGACGGATAGAGACCCAGTACTTC,TRBJ2-5,TRBV25-1,-,-
CASTERDHNQPQHF,TGTGCCAGCACCGAACGGGACCATAATCAGCCCCAGCATTTT,TRBJ1-5,TRBV2,once,-
CASRFVGRRRNQPQHF,TGTGCAAGTCGCTTCGTTGGACGGAGGCGCAATCAGCCCCAGCATTTT,TRBJ1-5,TRBV12-2,-,-
CASSWEWDSTQETQYF,TGCGCCAGCAGCTGGGAATGGGACAGCACCCAAGAGACCCAGTACTTC,TRBJ2-5,TRBV5-1,-,TRBD1
CASSSRDSFDETQYF,TGTGCCAGCAGCTCGAGGGACAGTTTCGATGAGACCCAGTACTTC,TRBJ2-5,TRBV7-9,-,TRBD1
CASRGQLADEQYF,TGTGCCAGCCGGGGACAATTAGCCGACGAGCAGTACTTC,TRBJ2-7,TRBV5-4,-,-
CASKGVLVTGELFF,TGTGCCAGCAAGGGGGTGTTAGTCACCGGGGAGCTGTTTTTT,TRBJ2-2,TRBV2,-,-
CASSLGQTGTEAFF,TGTGCCAGCAGCCTGGGACAGACCGGCACTGAAGCTTTCTTT,TRBJ1-1,TRBV5-4,-,TRBD1
CASSFGGGSSEAFF,TGTGCCAGCAGCTTCGGGGGAGGGAGCTCTGAAGCTTTCTTT,TRBJ1-1,TRBV11-2,-,-
CASSQDKGGQAFF,TGCGCCAGCAGCCAAGATAAGGGGGGGCAAGCTTTCTTT,TRBJ1-1,TRBV4-1,-,-
CASSPVKWRETQYF,TGTGCCAGCAGTCCTGTCAAGTGGAGGGAGACCCAGTACTTC,TRBJ2-5,TRBV28,few,-
CASSSPVDWGNTIYF,TGTGCCAGTAGTAGCCCCGTCGATTGGGGAAACACCATATATTTT,TRBJ1-3,TRBV19,-,-
CASSIAGTGVIPSNQPQHF,TGTGCCAGTAGTATAGCGGGGACAGGGGTTATCCCCTCAAATCAGCCCCAGCATTTT,TRBJ1-5,TRBV19,once,TRBD1
CASSLEPTGQGYNSPLHF,TGCGCCAGCAGCCTGGAACCGACGGGACAGGGCTATAATTCACCCCTCCACTTT,TRBJ1-6,TRBV5-1,-,TRBD1
CASSLAGGPVFGYTF,TGTGCCAGCAGCTTAGCGGGGGGGCCCGTGTTTGGCTACACCTTC,TRBJ1-2,TRBV7-9,few,-